The entry below describes one T cell receptor beta chain. Germline lookup yields CDR1 MGHDK and CDR2 SYGVNS. The CDR3 sequence is 13 residues long. The ends were cut back, 7 bases at V and 11 bases at J, with 20 bases in the middle. This record comes from a study of cytomegalovirus exposure and HLA in healthy donors. PCR involved 60 Vbeta and 13 Jbeta primers. Some clones are missing from TCRdb's copy, which holds only in-frame ones; the method was immunoSEQ multiplex PCR. The table has around 230,000 clones, about 81% seen once. This sequence joins TRBV25-1 and TRBJ1-1; D gene ambiguous. The sequence derives from a man aged 40-50 years in good health and CMV-seropositive. The sequencing sample was made of PBMCs. This CDR3 reads CASTPQEVGQAFF. The CDR3 DNA follows: TGTGCCAGCACCCCGCAGGAGGTAGGTCAGGCTTTCTTT.